The rows below give T cell receptor beta chains drawn from one sample of a study of cytomegalovirus exposure and HLA in healthy donors. Sequencing used immunoSEQ multiplex PCR; TCRdb keeps in-frame clones, though not all of them. The data show about 160,000 clones, approximately 79% seen once. Sequencing was carried out using PBMCs. The receptors here all came from a man between 35 and 55 years old in good health and CMV-seropositive. CDR3s leave out the opening cysteine and the closing phenylalanine or tryptophan. Size values are once, few and many counts, or a class for expanded clones, and some rows have none.

cdr3_aa	v_call	clone_size	j_call
ASSVQGAGNTIY	TRBV5-8	-	TRBJ1-3
ASSYSGSNYGYT	TRBV6-6	-	TRBJ1-2
ASSSTTGLTYEQY	TRBV7-6	-	TRBJ2-7
ASSLKGGGGPNEQF	TRBV5-1	-	TRBJ2-1
ASSTGLKETQY	TRBV4-3	-	TRBJ2-5
ASSSTGTGGVETQY	TRBV5-1	-	TRBJ2-5
ASSVAGHSPLH	TRBV25-1	-	TRBJ1-6
ASSPKTGITPRNTIY	TRBV9	-	TRBJ1-3
ASSSTDRASYEQY	TRBV5-8	few	TRBJ2-7
ASSPEEGMGQPQH	TRBV9	-	TRBJ1-5
ASSLQGLSYGYT	TRBV18	-	TRBJ1-2
ASSSRDRGFGELF	TRBV2	-	TRBJ2-2
AITTGAKETQY	TRBV10-3	-	TRBJ2-5
AISGAQGYGYT	TRBV10-3	-	TRBJ1-2
AWSGQAISNQPQH	TRBV30	-	TRBJ1-5
ASSPPTGNADTQY	TRBV6-5	-	TRBJ2-3
ASSRDRGSEQY	TRBV19	-	-
ASSAGIQETQY	TRBV9	-	TRBJ2-5
ASSPGTINEQF	TRBV5-1	-	TRBJ2-1
ASSLTGAGGNSPLH	TRBV5-1	few	TRBJ1-6
ASSQSGETQY	TRBV16	few	TRBJ2-5
AWQGSYNEQF	TRBV30	once	TRBJ2-1
ASSGGTGGSEAF	TRBV27	-	TRBJ1-1